Shown below are 6 T cell receptor beta chains from a single sample sequenced in a study of blood T cell repertoires in COVID-19. TCRdb keeps only in-frame clones here, not all; method: immunoSEQ multiplex PCR. The sample contains tens of thousands of clones, 90% of which appear only once. Sequences were obtained from peripheral blood. The receptors originated from a human donor with active COVID-19. The donor label of this sample is uncertain.

For the CDR3, the DNA is TGTGCCAGCAGCTTGGGGACGGGACTAGCGGAACACTACAATGAGCAGTTCTTC. Translating it yields CASSLGTGLAEHYNEQFF. The chain has TRBV5-6 and TRBJ2-1; 11 nucleotides agree with TRBD2. V shed 0 bases, J shed 3 bases, and the junction held 8 bases outside the gene matches. The CDR3 totals 18 residues. The germline V gene encodes CDR1 SGHDT and CDR2 YYEEEE.

The V and J genes are TRBV6-1 and TRBJ1-2; D perhaps matches TRBD1 (5 bases). Trimming took 1 base from V and 8 from J, leaving 14 bases between them. Germline CDR1 reads MNHNS; CDR2 reads SASEGT. The CDR3 extends over 14 amino acids. CDR3 coding DNA: TGTGCCAGCAGTGAAGGGGCCAGGGCGGAGGGCTACACCTTC. This translates into CASSEGARAEGYTF.

The chain links TRBV6-4 to TRBJ2-5, with D possibly being TRBD2 (5 bases). CDR1 and CDR2 from the germline V gene are MRHNA and SNTAGT. Trimming pared 2 bases from V and 7 bases from J, leaving 17 bases between. The CDR3 is 15 amino acids. The CDR3 loop reads CASSDPIHGVGTQYF. The CDR3 DNA is TGTGCCAGCAGTGACCCGATACACGGGGTCGGGACCCAGTACTTC.

The rearrangement uses TRBV18 and TRBJ1-1; D is uncertain. V shed 4 bases and J shed 4 bases, with 13 bases lying between them. From germline, CDR1 is KGHSH and CDR2 LQKENI. The CDR3 is 14 amino acids. As DNA, the CDR3 is TGTGCCAGCTCACGCCAGGACTGGGGCACTGAAGCTTTCTTT. Translation: CASSRQDWGTEAFF. The entire variable domain, with the rest obtained from reference TRBV18 and TRBJ1-1, is as follows: NAGVMQNPRHLVRRRGQEARLRCSPMKGHSHVYWYRQLPEEGLKFMVYLQKENIIDESGMPKERFSAEFPKEGPSILRIQQVVRGDSAAYFCASSRQDWGTEAFFGQGTRLTVV.

The chain recombines TRBV19 with TRBJ2-7; possibly TRBD2 for D (6 bases). The CDR3 sequence is 16 residues long. The ends were cut back, 11 bases at V and 0 bases at J, with 23 bases in the middle. Germline V gives CDR1 LNHDA, CDR2 SQIVND (reference sequence). Here the CDR3 reads CAGLTDTGTPSYEQYF. DNA for the CDR3: TGTGCCGGGTTAACAGATACCGGGACTCCCTCCTACGAGCAGTACTTC.

The chain joins TRBV4-3 to TRBJ2-7; D is ambiguous. CDR3 length: 15 amino acids. The germline V gene encodes CDR1 LGHNA and CDR2 YSLEER. Trimming took 0 bases from V and 0 from J, leaving 9 bases between them. Written as DNA, the CDR3 is TGCGCCAGCAGCCAAGATTTTGAGAGCTCCTACGAGCAGTACTTC. Protein product: CASSQDFESSYEQYF.